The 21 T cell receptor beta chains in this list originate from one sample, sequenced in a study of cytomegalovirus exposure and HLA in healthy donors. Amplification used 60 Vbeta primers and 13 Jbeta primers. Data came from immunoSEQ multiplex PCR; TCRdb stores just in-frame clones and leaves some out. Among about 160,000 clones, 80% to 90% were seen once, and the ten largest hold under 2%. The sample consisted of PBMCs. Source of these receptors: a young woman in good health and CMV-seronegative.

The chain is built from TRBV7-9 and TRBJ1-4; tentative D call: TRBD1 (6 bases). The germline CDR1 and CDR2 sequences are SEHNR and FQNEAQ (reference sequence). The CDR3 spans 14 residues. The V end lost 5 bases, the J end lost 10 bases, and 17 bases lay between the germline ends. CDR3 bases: TGTGCCAGCAGCGTCAGGGGTGCGGGAGGAAAACTGTTTTTT. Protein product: CASSVRGAGGKLFF. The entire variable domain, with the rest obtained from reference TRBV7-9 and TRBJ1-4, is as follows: DTGVSQNPRHKITKRGQNVTFRCDPISEHNRLYWYRQTLGQGPEFLTYFQNEAQLEKSRLLSDRFSAERPKGSFSTLEIQRTEQGDSAMYLCASSVRGAGGKLFFGSGTQLSVL.

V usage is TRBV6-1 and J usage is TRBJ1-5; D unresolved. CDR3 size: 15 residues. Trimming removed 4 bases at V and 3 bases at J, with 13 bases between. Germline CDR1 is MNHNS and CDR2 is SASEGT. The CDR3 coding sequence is TGTGCCAGCAGTGCGGGAGTCAGCCCCAATCAGCCCCAGCATTTT. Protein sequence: CASSAGVSPNQPQHF.

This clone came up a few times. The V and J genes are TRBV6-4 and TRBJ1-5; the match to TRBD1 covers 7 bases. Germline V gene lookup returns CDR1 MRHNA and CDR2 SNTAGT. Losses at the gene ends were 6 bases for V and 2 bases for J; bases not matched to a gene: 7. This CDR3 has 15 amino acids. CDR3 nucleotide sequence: TGTGCCAGCAGCACCACAGGGGAGGGCAATCAGCCCCAGCATTTT. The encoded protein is CASSTTGEGNQPQHF.

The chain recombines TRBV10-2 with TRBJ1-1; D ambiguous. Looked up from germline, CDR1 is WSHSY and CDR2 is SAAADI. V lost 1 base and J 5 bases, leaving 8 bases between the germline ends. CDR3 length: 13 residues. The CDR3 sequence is CASSEYGKTEAFF. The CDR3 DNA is TGCGCCAGCAGTGAGTACGGGAAGACTGAAGCTTTCTTT.

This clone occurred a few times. CDR3: CASSLGGENEQYF. The CDR3 nucleotides are TGTGCCAGCAGCTTAGGGGGCGAAAACGAGCAGTACTTC. The V gene is TRBV7-3, the J gene TRBJ2-7; possibly TRBD1 for D (6 bases). Germline CDR1 reads SGHTA; CDR2 reads FQGTGA. The CDR3 is made up of 13 amino acids. V was pared by 2 bases and J by 5 bases, with 10 bases between.

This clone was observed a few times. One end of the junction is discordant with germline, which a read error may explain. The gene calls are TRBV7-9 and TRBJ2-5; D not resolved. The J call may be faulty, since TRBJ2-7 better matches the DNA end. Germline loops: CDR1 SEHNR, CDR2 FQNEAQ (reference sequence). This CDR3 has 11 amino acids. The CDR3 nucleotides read TGTTCCAGCAGCTTACGGTACGAGCAGTACTTC. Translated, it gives CSSSLRYEQYF.

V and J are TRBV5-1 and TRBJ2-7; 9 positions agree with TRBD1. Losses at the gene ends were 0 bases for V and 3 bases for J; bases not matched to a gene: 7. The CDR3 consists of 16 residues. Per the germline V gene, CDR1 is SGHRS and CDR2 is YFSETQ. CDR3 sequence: CASSLAPGQGVYEQYF. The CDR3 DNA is TGCGCCAGCAGCTTGGCCCCGGGACAGGGAGTCTACGAGCAGTACTTC.

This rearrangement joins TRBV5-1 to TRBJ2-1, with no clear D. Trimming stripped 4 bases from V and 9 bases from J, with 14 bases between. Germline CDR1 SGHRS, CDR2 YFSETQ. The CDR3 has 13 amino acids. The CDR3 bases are TGCGCCAGCAGCGGGCCAGGCTCACCTGAGCAGTTCTTC. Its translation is CASSGPGSPEQFF.

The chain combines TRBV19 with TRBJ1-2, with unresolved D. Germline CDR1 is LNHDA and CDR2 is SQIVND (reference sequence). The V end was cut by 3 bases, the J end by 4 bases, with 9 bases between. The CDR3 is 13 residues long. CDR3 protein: CASSIGERYGYTF. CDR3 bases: TGTGCCAGTAGTATTGGGGAGCGCTATGGCTACACCTTC.

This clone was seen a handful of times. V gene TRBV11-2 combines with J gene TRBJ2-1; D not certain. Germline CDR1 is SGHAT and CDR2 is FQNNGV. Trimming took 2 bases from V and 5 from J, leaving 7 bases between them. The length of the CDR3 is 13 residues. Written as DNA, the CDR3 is TGTGCCAGCAGCTTATTGGGCAACAATGAGCAGTTCTTC. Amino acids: CASSLLGNNEQFF.

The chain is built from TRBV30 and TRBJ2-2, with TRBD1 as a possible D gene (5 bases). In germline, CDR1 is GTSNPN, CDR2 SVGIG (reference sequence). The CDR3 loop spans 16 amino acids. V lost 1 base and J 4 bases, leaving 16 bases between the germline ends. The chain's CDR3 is CAWSGGANSGTGELFF. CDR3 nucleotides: TGTGCCTGGAGTGGTGGGGCAAACTCGGGCACCGGGGAGCTGTTTTTT.

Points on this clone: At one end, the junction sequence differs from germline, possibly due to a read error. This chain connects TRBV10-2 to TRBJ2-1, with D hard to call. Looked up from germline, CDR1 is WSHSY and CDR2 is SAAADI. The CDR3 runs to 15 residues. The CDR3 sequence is CASRESRSSYNEQFF. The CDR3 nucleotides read TGCGCCAGCAGGGAGTCGCGAAGCTCCTACAATGAGCAGTTCTTC.

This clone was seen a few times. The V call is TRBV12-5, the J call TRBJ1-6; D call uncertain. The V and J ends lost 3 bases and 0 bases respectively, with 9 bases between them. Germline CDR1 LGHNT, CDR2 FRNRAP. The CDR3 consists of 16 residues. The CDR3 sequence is CASGFGSSSYNSPLHF. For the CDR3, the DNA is TGTGCTAGTGGTTTCGGTTCAAGCTCCTATAATTCACCCCTCCACTTT.

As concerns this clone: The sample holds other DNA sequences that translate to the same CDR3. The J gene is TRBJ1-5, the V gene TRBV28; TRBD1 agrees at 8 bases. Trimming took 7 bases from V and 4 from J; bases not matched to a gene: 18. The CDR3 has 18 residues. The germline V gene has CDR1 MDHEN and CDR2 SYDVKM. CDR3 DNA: TGTGCCAGCAAAGAAAGTGTCGCAGGGACAGGAGCAAATCAGCCCCAGCATTTT. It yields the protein CASKESVAGTGANQPQHF.

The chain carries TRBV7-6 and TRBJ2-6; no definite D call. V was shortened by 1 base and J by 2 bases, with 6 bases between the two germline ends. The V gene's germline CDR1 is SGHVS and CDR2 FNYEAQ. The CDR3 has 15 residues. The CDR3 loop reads CASSLGQTGANVLTF. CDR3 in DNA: TGTGCCAGCAGCTTAGGGCAGACTGGGGCCAACGTCCTGACTTTC.

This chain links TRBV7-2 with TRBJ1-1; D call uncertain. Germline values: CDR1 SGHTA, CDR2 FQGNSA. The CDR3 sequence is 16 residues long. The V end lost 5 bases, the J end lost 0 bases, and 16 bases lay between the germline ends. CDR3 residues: CASSPGLGRMNTEAFF. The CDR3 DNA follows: TGTGCCAGCAGCCCGGGATTAGGACGTATGAACACTGAAGCTTTCTTT.

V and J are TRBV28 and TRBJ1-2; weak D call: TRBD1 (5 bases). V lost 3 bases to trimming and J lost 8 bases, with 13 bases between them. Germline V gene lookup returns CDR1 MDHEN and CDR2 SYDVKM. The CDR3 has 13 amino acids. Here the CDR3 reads CASSFSEQVGYTF. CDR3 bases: TGTGCCAGCAGTTTCTCCGAACAGGTCGGCTACACCTTC.

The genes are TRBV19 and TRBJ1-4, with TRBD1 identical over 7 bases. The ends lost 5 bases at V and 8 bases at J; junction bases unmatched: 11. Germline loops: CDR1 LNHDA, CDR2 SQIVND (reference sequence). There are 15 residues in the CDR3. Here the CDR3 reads CASSEKTGWGEKLFF. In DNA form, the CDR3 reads TGTGCCAGTAGTGAAAAGACAGGGTGGGGGGAAAAACTGTTTTTT.

DNA of the CDR3: TGTGCCAGCGCGAAGACTAGCGGACGCTACGAGCAGTACTTC. It translates to CASAKTSGRYEQYF. The chain has TRBV28 and TRBJ2-7; TRBD2 agrees at 9 bases. Losses at the gene ends were 8 bases for V and 3 bases for J; bases not matched to a gene: 8. The CDR3 loop spans 14 amino acids. The V gene's germline CDR1 is MDHEN and CDR2 SYDVKM.

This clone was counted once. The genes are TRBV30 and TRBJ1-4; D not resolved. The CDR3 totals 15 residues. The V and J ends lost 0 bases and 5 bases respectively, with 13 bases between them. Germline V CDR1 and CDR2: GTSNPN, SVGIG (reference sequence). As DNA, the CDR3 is TGTGCCTGGAGTGTGTTAGGGCGGGTAAATGAAAAACTGTTTTTT. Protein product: CAWSVLGRVNEKLFF.

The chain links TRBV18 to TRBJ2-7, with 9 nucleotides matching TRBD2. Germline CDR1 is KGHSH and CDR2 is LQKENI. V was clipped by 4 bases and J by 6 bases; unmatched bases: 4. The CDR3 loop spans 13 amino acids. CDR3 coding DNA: TGTGCCAGCTCACTGGGACTAGCTGGCGAGCAGTACTTC. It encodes CASSLGLAGEQYF.